Each of the 24 T cell receptor beta chains below was sequenced from the same sample in a study of T-cell reconstitution after alpha-beta-depleted transplantation in children. Researchers prepared the TCRbeta library using unique molecular identifiers, the study reports. TCRdb reanalysed the PCR reads using MiXCR and keeps one entry per CDR3 protein. Seen here are around 450,000 distinct CDR3 sequences, 15% to 20% observed once, and the top ten hold just under 30%. The sample consisted of PBMCs, mostly from graft donor cells, taken 360 days after TCRalphabeta/CD19-depleted stem cell transplant. These receptor sequences come from a boy younger than two who had a stem cell transplant for Wiskott-Aldrich syndrome, so the T cells may come from the graft donor.

In its sample, this clonotype was seen a few times. The rearrangement joins TRBV11-3 to TRBJ2-7; 9 bases match TRBD2. The germline V gene has CDR1 SGHNT and CDR2 YENEEA. The V segment lost 3 bases and the J segment 0 bases; nucleotides outside the gene matches: 3. The CDR3 extends over 15 amino acids. The CDR3 DNA sequence: TGTGCCAGCAGCTTCCGACTAGCGGACTCCTACGAGCAGTACTTC. This encodes CASSFRLADSYEQYF.

This clonotype was seen only a few times. V and J are TRBV28 and TRBJ2-1; 7 positions match TRBD2. This CDR3 is built from 12 residues. Germline V gives CDR1 MDHEN, CDR2 SYDVKM. The V gene end was trimmed by 8 bases and the J gene end by 13 bases; junction bases not matched to a gene: 11. CDR3 region: CASLSWDYRQFF. As DNA, the CDR3 is TGTGCCAGCCTTTCCTGGGACTATCGACAGTTCTTC.

Ten or more counts support this clonotype. The chain combines TRBV28 with TRBJ2-3; 10 nucleotides line up with TRBD2. The CDR3 is 17 residues long. Trimming at V came to 5 bases and at J to 2 bases, leaving 10 bases not matched to a gene. Germline V lookup: CDR1 MDHEN, CDR2 SYDVKM. CDR3 sequence (DNA): TGTGCCAGCAGTCTTTTGATTGGACTAGCGGACACAGATACGCAGTATTTT. This sequence encodes CASSLLIGLADTDTQYF.

V and J are TRBV10-3 and TRBJ2-3; 7 bases line up with TRBD1. This CDR3 spans 15 amino acids. V trimming: 7 bases; J trimming: 0 bases; junction bases outside the gene matches: 7. Per germline, CDR1 ENHRY and CDR2 SYGVKD. The CDR3 reads CAITPDRASTDTQYF. DNA of the CDR3: TGTGCCATCACCCCTGACAGGGCTAGCACAGATACGCAGTATTTT.

The CDR3 sequence is CASSGGRSYNEQFF. In nucleotides, the CDR3 is TGTGCCAGCAGTGGCGGGCGCTCCTACAATGAGCAGTTCTTC. The chain links TRBV2 to TRBJ2-1; D is perhaps TRBD2 (5 bases). Deletions cut 4 bases from V and 0 bases from J, with 7 bases between. CDR3 length: 14 residues. CDR1 is SNHLY and CDR2 is FYNNEI in the germline V gene.

This clonotype was detected a few times. The chain uses TRBV7-9 and TRBJ2-5; D remains ambiguous. The germline gives CDR1 SEHNR, CDR2 FQNEAQ (reference sequence). Trimming pared 0 bases from V and 0 bases from J, leaving 11 bases between. This CDR3 is 16 amino acids long. The CDR3 here is CASSLAHPSYQETQYF. CDR3 bases: TGTGCCAGCAGCTTAGCGCATCCCTCTTACCAAGAGACCCAGTACTTC.

This clonotype has a handful of counts. The V call is TRBV6-2 or TRBV6-3, the J call TRBJ2-2; perhaps TRBD2 as D (6 bases). This CDR3 has 17 residues. Germline-derived CDR1 and CDR2 are MNHEY and SVGEGT. V lost 0 bases and J lost 0, with 11 bases in between. The CDR3 loop is CASSYSVREANTGELFF. CDR3 DNA: TGTGCCAGCAGTTACTCGGTGCGGGAAGCGAACACCGGGGAGCTGTTTTTT.

The gene calls are TRBV7-2 and TRBJ2-1, with a tentative D call TRBD2 (6 bases). The ends were cut back, 2 bases at V and 6 bases at J, with 11 bases in the middle. CDR3 length: 14 amino acids. Germline V gives CDR1 SGHTA, CDR2 FQGNSA. The CDR3 DNA sequence: TGTGCCAGCAGCTTAAAGCGGGCTTTCAATGAGCAGTTCTTC. Translation gives CASSLKRAFNEQFF. The entire variable domain, with the rest obtained from reference TRBV7-2 and TRBJ2-1, is as follows: GAGVSQSPSNKVTEKGKDVELRCDPISGHTALYWYRQSLGQGLEFLIYFQGNSAPDKSGLPSDRFSAERTGGSVSTLTIQRTQQEDSAVYLCASSLKRAFNEQFFGPGTRLTVL.

V usage is TRBV4-1 and J usage is TRBJ1-1; TRBD1 matches 9 bases. The CDR3 is 15 amino acids. The ends lost 5 bases at V and 7 bases at J; junction bases unmatched: 11. CDR1 is MGHRA, CDR2 YSYEKL, per germline. This CDR3 is CASSSPRDRDDEAFF. The DNA of the CDR3 is TGCGCCAGCAGCTCGCCCCGGGACAGGGATGATGAAGCTTTCTTT.

This clonotype was counted between two and nine times. Here the CDR3 reads CASSSRLAGTGELFF. The CDR3 DNA is TGTGCCAGCAGCTCAAGACTAGCGGGGACCGGGGAGCTGTTTTTT. This chain joins TRBV7-2 and TRBJ2-2, with 11 nucleotides matching TRBD2. The CDR3 is made up of 15 amino acids. CDR1 is SGHTA, CDR2 FQGNSA, per germline. V shed 4 bases and J 5 bases; nucleotides not matched to a gene: 3.

The sample holds a few counts of this clonotype. This chain joins TRBV6-5 and TRBJ2-1; 11 bases match TRBD2. The J segment lost 10 bases and the V segment lost 6 bases, leaving 11 bases of the junction unmatched. CDR1 and CDR2 from the germline V gene are MNHEY and SVGAGI. The CDR3 is 15 residues long. CDR3 in DNA: TGTGCCAGCAGCCTGGCCCGGTTAGCGGGGGGGGAGCAGTTCTTC. Its protein product is CASSLARLAGGEQFF.

This chain connects TRBV28 to TRBJ2-7, with D uncertain. Germline loops: CDR1 MDHEN, CDR2 SYDVKM. Trimming stripped 2 bases from V and 3 bases from J, with 11 bases between. The CDR3 consists of 14 residues. The CDR3 region has the DNA TGTGCCAGCAGTTTACAGCGAACGTTCTACGAGCAGTACTTC. The encoded protein is CASSLQRTFYEQYF. The entire variable domain, with the rest obtained from reference TRBV28 and TRBJ2-7, is as follows: DVKVTQSSRYLVKRTGEKVFLECVQDMDHENMFWYRQDPGLGLRLIYFSYDVKMKEKGDIPEGYSVSREKKERFSLILESASTNQTSMYLCASSLQRTFYEQYFGPGTRLTVT.

This chain links TRBV12-3 or TRBV12-4 with TRBJ2-7; tentatively, D is TRBD2 (6 bases). With 4 bases removed from V and 2 bases from J, the gap between germline ends came to 18 bases. The CDR3 totals 16 residues. CDR3 bases: TGTGCCAGCAGTTCAGGACCGGGAGTCGGTCCCTACGAGCAGTACTTC. Translation: CASSSGPGVGPYEQYF.

This clonotype has only a few counts. This rearrangement joins TRBV7-9 to TRBJ2-1; TRBD2 matches at 9 bases. The CDR3 contains 15 residues. Germline assignment: CDR1 SEHNR and CDR2 FQNEAQ (reference sequence). J gave up 8 bases and V 3 bases, and 8 bases lay outside the gene matches. This CDR3 is CASSFGGRAPYEQFF. The CDR3 coding sequence is TGTGCCAGCAGCTTCGGCGGGAGGGCCCCTTATGAGCAGTTCTTC.

This clonotype was counted a few times. V and J are TRBV7-9 and TRBJ2-3; D is possibly TRBD1 or TRBD2 (6 bases each). V shed 6 bases and J shed 6 bases, with 16 bases lying between them. This CDR3 is 14 amino acids long. Germline V gene lookup returns CDR1 SEHNR and CDR2 FQNEAQ (reference sequence). The CDR3 DNA is TGTGCCAGCAGTTTTACGAGGGGGGAGGATACGCAGTATTTT. This translates into CASSFTRGEDTQYF. The complete variable domain, with remaining parts taken from reference TRBV7-9 and TRBJ2-3, reads DTGVSQNPRHKITKRGQNVTFRCDPISEHNRLYWYRQTLGQGPEFLTYFQNEAQLEKSRLLSDRFSAERPKGSFSTLEIQRTEQGDSAMYLCASSFTRGEDTQYFGPGTRLTVL.

The CDR3 nucleotides are TGTGCCAGCAGTCCTCATGGGTACCAAGAGACCCAGTACTTC. It yields the protein CASSPHGYQETQYF. This chain connects TRBV27 to TRBJ2-5, with no clear D. V gave up 5 bases and J gave up 0 bases, with 10 bases separating them. Germline loops: CDR1 MNHEY, CDR2 SMNVEV (reference sequence). The CDR3 is 14 amino acids.

This clonotype was counted only a few times. The chain joins TRBV20-1 to TRBJ2-5, with TRBD2 identical over 9 bases. V dropped 2 bases and J dropped 1; count of bases not matched to a gene: 8. This CDR3 is built from 16 residues. Germline values: CDR1 DFQATT, CDR2 SNEGSKA (reference sequence). The CDR3 loop is CSARKSSGGLQETQYF. The CDR3 DNA reads as TGCAGTGCTAGAAAAAGTAGCGGGGGCCTCCAAGAGACCCAGTACTTC.

In this sample, this clonotype turned up many times. The chain combines TRBV27 with TRBJ2-5; 10 positions match TRBD2. The junction had 5 bases not matched to a gene; V was cut back by 5 bases and J by 5 bases. Germline assignment: CDR1 MNHEY and CDR2 SMNVEV (reference sequence). The CDR3 loop spans 14 amino acids. The DNA for the CDR3 is TGTGCCAGCAGTCGGCTAGCGGGGGCGGAGACCCAGTACTTC. This codes for CASSRLAGAETQYF.

This clonotype came up a few times. This chain joins TRBV12-3 or TRBV12-4 and TRBJ2-1; TRBD1 agrees at 8 bases. The CDR3 contains 15 residues. The J segment lost 4 bases and the V segment lost 5 bases, leaving 7 bases of the junction unmatched. As DNA, the CDR3 is TGTGCCAGCAGTCGCCGGGGACAGGTATACAATGAGCAGTTCTTC. Translating gives CASSRRGQVYNEQFF.

This chain uses TRBV2 with TRBJ2-3; D is unresolved. Germline-derived CDR1 and CDR2 are SNHLY and FYNNEI. This CDR3 has 14 amino acids. Trimming removed 3 bases at V and 2 bases at J, with 9 bases between. The CDR3 protein is CASSEELLTDTQYF. DNA for the CDR3: TGTGCCAGCAGTGAGGAACTCCTCACAGATACGCAGTATTTT.

This clonotype was detected a few times. This chain links TRBV28 with TRBJ2-7, with TRBD1 matching 9 bases. Germline V gene sequence: CDR1 MDHEN, CDR2 SYDVKM. This CDR3 has 15 amino acids. V lost 1 base, J lost 3 bases, and 4 bases stayed unmatched. CDR3 amino acids: CASSLSGQGLYEQYF. CDR3 sequence (DNA): TGTGCCAGCAGTTTATCCGGACAGGGGCTCTACGAGCAGTACTTC.

This clonotype was picked up many times. Written as DNA, the CDR3 is TGTGCCATCAGTGAGTACAATGAGCAGTTCTTC. Its protein product is CAISEYNEQFF. The genes are TRBV10-3 and TRBJ2-1; no firm D call. The CDR3 consists of 11 residues. Per germline, CDR1 ENHRY and CDR2 SYGVKD. Trimming removed 1 base from V and 5 bases from J, with 0 bases in between.

This clonotype was seen more than once but under ten times. The chain carries TRBV29-1 and TRBJ2-7, with 16 bases fitting TRBD2. Germline CDR1 SQVTM, CDR2 ANQGSEA. This CDR3 is 14 amino acids long. V trimming: 7 bases; J trimming: 6 bases; junction bases outside the gene matches: 6. The CDR3 loop reads CSDPGLAGGPEQYF. The CDR3 bases are TGCAGCGACCCGGGACTAGCGGGAGGGCCCGAGCAGTACTTC.

As concerns this clonotype: A junction boundary mismatches the germline segment, possibly from a read error. The J gene is TRBJ2-2, the V gene TRBV3-1; D is undetermined. Looked up from germline, CDR1 is LGHDT and CDR2 is YNNKEL (reference sequence). The CDR3 runs 14 residues. The CDR3 coding sequence is TGTGCCAGCAGCCAAGATAGGAACTCCGGGGAGCTGTTTTTT. This gives the protein CASSQDRNSGELFF.